This T cell receptor beta chain was documented in a study of T cell repertoires and HLA-DP antigens. Only in-frame clones appear in the TCRdb table, and some are missing; sequencing was by immunoSEQ multiplex PCR. This repertoire shows about 110,000 clones, more than 85% found once; its top ten account for over 0.25%. A note on this clone: The antigen remains undetermined.

Trimming removed 3 bases at V and 1 base at J, with 9 bases between. CDR1 and CDR2 (germline): ENHRY, SYGVKD. The CDR3 length is 14 residues. Sequenced sample: CD4+ T cells from PBMCs. The clonotype comes from a young woman in good health and CMV-seronegative. The V call is TRBV10-3, the J call TRBJ1-1; D is possibly TRBD1 (5 bases). The CDR3 sequence is CAISDAGQNTEAFF. The CDR3 coding sequence is TGTGCCATCAGTGACGCAGGGCAGAACACTGAAGCTTTCTTT.